Presented here are 29 T cell receptor beta chains from one specimen sequenced in a study of CD8+ T cells in alopecia areata. A sort of pooled cutaneous lymph node cells used CD4, CD8alpha, NKG2D, NKG2ACE and other stains. After isolation, RNA underwent reverse transcription to generate cDNA as the sequencing template. Here immunoSEQ multiplex PCR was the method, and the copy in TCRdb shows in-frame clones only, minus some. The sample is made up of approximately 280,000 clones, none counted only once. Sequencing input: CD4+ T cells sorted from a lymph node. These receptors came from a C3H/HeJ mouse with alopecia areata. The MHC haplotype of the strain is H2-k.

In this sample, this clone turned up a few times. Genes and germline are mouse. Read coverage stops 4 residues before the CDR3 terminus; the germline J gene supplies the remainder. The sample contains more than one DNA sequence encoding this CDR3. The rearrangement joins TRBV19 to TRBJ2-5; TRBD1 might be the D (6 bases). This CDR3 has 14 residues. Trimming left V 1 base short and J 3 bases short, with 9 bases between. Germline CDR1 is FNHDT and CDR2 is SITEND (reference sequence). Partial CDR3 DNA: TGTGCCAGCAGTATACGGCAGGGGCAAGAC. Its translation: CASSIRQGQD. The whole CDR3 sequence reads CASSIRQGQDTQYF.

This clone has only a few counts. Gene names follow the mouse nomenclature. The CDR3 goes on 4 residues after the read ends, and that part is filled in from the germline J gene. The chain uses TRBV17 and TRBJ2-1, with 9 bases that match TRBD2. This CDR3 comprises 15 residues. The V segment lost 2 bases and the J segment 4 bases; nucleotides outside the gene matches: 3. The germline CDR1 and CDR2 sequences are MNHDT and YYDKIL. The CDR3 spells CASSRTLGGYAEQFF. The DNA read from the CDR3 is TGTGCTAGCAGTAGAACACTGGGGGGTTATGCT.

This clone was observed a few times. Gene and germline names: mouse. The read finishes 3 residues shy of the CDR3 end, and the germline J gene is used to complete it. The chain couples TRBV13-3 to TRBJ1-6, with D possibly being TRBD1 (5 bases). TRBJ1-6 is recorded as an ORF, its role being uncertain. The CDR3 is made up of 14 amino acids. Germline CDR1 and CDR2: NNHDY and SYVADS. Trimming pared 2 bases from V and 5 bases from J, leaving 8 bases between. The sequenced part of the CDR3 DNA is TGTGCCAGCAGTGAGTACAGGAATAATTCGCCC. Its protein product is CASSEYRNNSP. The CDR3 as a whole reads CASSEYRNNSPLYF.

As concerns this clone: The listed genes are named as in mouse. The read terminates 4 residues before the CDR3 end, so the remaining end is supplied by the germline J gene. The gene calls are TRBV13-1 and TRBJ2-3, with 8 bases fitting TRBD1. The CDR3 consists of 15 residues. Germline CDR1 reads NSHNY; CDR2 reads SYGAGN. Unmatched junction bases numbered 5, after V lost 5 bases and J lost 0 bases. CDR3 region: CASSLDRGSAETLYF. The sequenced CDR3 bases are TGTGCCAGCAGCCTCGACAGGGGTAGTGCAGAA.

This clone was found a few times. Gene names refer to mouse genes. The read stops 4 residues short of the end of the CDR3; the missing end is completed from the germline J gene. Other DNA sequences within the sample encode an identical CDR3. The chain joins TRBV13-2 to TRBJ2-2, with TRBD1 matching over 9 bases. The CDR3 is 16 amino acids. Trimming at V came to 0 bases and at J to 2 bases, leaving 2 bases not matched to a gene. Germline CDR1 NNHNN, CDR2 SYGAGS (reference sequence). The part of the CDR3 DNA that was read is TGTGCCAGCGGTGATGCCGGGACAGGGAACACCGGG. Translated, it gives CASGDAGTGNTG. The CDR3 as a whole reads CASGDAGTGNTGQLYF.

A note on this clone: Here the gene names and germline are mouse. The CDR3 end is not reached by the read, which stops 4 residues before it; the germline J gene fills it in. The chain links TRBV1 to TRBJ1-1, with D possibly matching TRBD1 (6 bases). The V and J ends lost 1 base and 0 bases respectively, with 12 bases between them. CDR1 is NSQYPW and CDR2 is LRSPGD in the germline V gene (reference sequence). The CDR3 loop spans 16 amino acids. Incomplete CDR3 DNA: TGCACCTGCAGTGCAGTATCCGGGACAACAAACACA. Protein: CTCSAVSGTTNT. The whole CDR3 reads CTCSAVSGTTNTEVFF.

This clone was observed a handful of times. Gene names are the mouse ones. The read gets to within 4 residues of the CDR3 end, and the germline J gene fills in the rest. This sequence joins TRBV1 and TRBJ2-1, with TRBD1 identical over 7 bases. V shed 1 base and J 3 bases; nucleotides not matched to a gene: 6. The CDR3 has 16 residues. Germline values: CDR1 NSQYPW, CDR2 LRSPGD (reference sequence). CDR3 DNA, as far as it was read: TGCACCTGCAGTGCAGCACAGGGGTTTGGCTATGCT. Translating it yields CTCSAAQGFGYA. The whole CDR3 protein reads CTCSAAQGFGYAEQFF.

This clone was counted between two and nine times. Gene names and germline refer to mouse. The CDR3 end lies 4 residues beyond the end of the read and is filled in from the germline J gene. The chain recombines TRBV17 with TRBJ2-1, with TRBD1 matching 10 bases. Germline V CDR1 and CDR2: MNHDT, YYDKIL. The CDR3 has 15 amino acids. The CDR3 DNA, read in part, is TGTGCTAGCAGTAGAGATTTGGGACAGGGGGCT. Translated, it gives CASSRDLGQGA. The full CDR3 sequence reads CASSRDLGQGAEQFF.

This clone was seen a few times. Any gene name here is a mouse gene name. The read ends 4 residues early relative to the CDR3; the germline J gene fills the gap. In the same sample, other DNA sequences code for this CDR3. This sequence joins TRBV13-3 and TRBJ2-7; TRBD1 agrees at 7 bases. The length of the CDR3 is 13 residues. Germline V gene lookup returns CDR1 NNHDY and CDR2 SYVADS. Incomplete CDR3 DNA: TGTGCCAGCAGTGATTCAGGGGGATAT. The encoded protein is CASSDSGGY. In full, the CDR3 is CASSDSGGYEQYF.

With respect to this clone: Gene names are mouse gene names. Read coverage stops 4 residues before the CDR3 terminus; the germline J gene supplies the remainder. The rearrangement joins TRBV29 to TRBJ1-2; D uncertain. V was trimmed by 4 bases and J by 1 base, leaving 7 bases between them. CDR3 length equals 13 residues. Germline values: CDR1 MSHET, CDR2 SYDVDS. The part of the CDR3 DNA that was read is TGTGCTAGCAGTTCCCAGATAAACTCC. The encoded protein is CASSSQINS. The full CDR3 sequence reads CASSSQINSDYTF.

Regarding this clone: Gene names follow the mouse nomenclature. The read finishes 3 residues shy of the CDR3 end, and the germline J gene is used to complete it. This chain connects TRBV13-3 to TRBJ1-6; 7 positions agree with TRBD1. TRBJ1-6 is labeled an ORF, and its function is uncertain. J lost 2 bases, V lost 4 bases, and 9 bases had no gene match. The CDR3 consists of 17 residues. CDR1 and CDR2 (germline): NNHDY, SYVADS. This CDR3 reads CASSLGQAHPYNSPLYF. CDR3 DNA, as far as it was read: TGTGCCAGCAGTCTTGGACAGGCCCATCCCTATAATTCGCCC.

This clone has a handful of counts. At one boundary the junction diverges from the germline segment, which might be a read error. Each gene name is a mouse one. Coverage ceases 4 residues before the CDR3 finishes, and the germline J gene fills in the end. The V call is TRBV13-1, the J call TRBJ2-3; no clear D gene. There are 11 residues in the CDR3. Germline V CDR1 and CDR2: NSHNY, SYGAGN. CDR3 bases read: TGCCCTGCCCATAGTGCAGAA. It is translated as CPAHSAE. Given in full, the CDR3 is CPAHSAETLYF.

This clone showed up just a few times. Any gene name here is a mouse gene name. Coverage ceases 4 residues before the CDR3 finishes, and the germline J gene fills in the end. The chain combines TRBV1 with TRBJ2-4; the D is unclear. The V gene's germline CDR1 is NSQYPW and CDR2 LRSPGD (reference sequence). Trimming removed 0 bases at V and 0 bases at J, with 7 bases between. The CDR3 covers 15 residues. The covered CDR3 bases are TGCACCTGCAGTGCAGATTACAATAGTCAAAAC. Protein product: CTCSADYNSQN. In full, the CDR3 reads CTCSADYNSQNTLYF. The entire variable domain, with the rest obtained from reference TRBV1 and TRBJ2-4, is as follows: VTLLEQNPRWRLVPRGQAVNLRCILKNSQYPWMSWYQQDLQKQLQWLFTLRSPGDKEVKSLPGADYLATRVTDTELRLQVANMSQGRTLYCTCSADYNSQNTLYFGAGTRLSVL.

This clone has just a few counts. Gene names denote mouse genes. The DNA ends 4 residues before the CDR3 does, and the rest of the CDR3 is filled in from the germline J gene. The same CDR3 can be traced to other DNA sequences in this sample. This chain uses TRBV13-1 with TRBJ2-3; the match to TRBD1 covers 11 bases. Germline CDR1 and CDR2: NSHNY and SYGAGN. CDR3 length: 16 residues. V lost 3 bases, J lost 0 bases, and 3 bases stayed unmatched. The CDR3 protein is CASSGGQGASAETLYF. CDR3 DNA (partial): TGTGCCAGCAGTGGTGGACAGGGGGCTAGTGCAGAA.

This clone has more than one count but fewer than ten. Gene names and germline refer to mouse. The read finishes 4 residues shy of the CDR3 end, and the germline J gene is used to complete it. This specimen includes other DNA sequences encoding the same CDR3. The chain is built from TRBV1 and TRBJ2-3; 10 bases are a match to TRBD2. V was pared by 1 base and J by 1 base, with 2 bases of the junction left unmatched. This CDR3 is 16 amino acids long. CDR1 NSQYPW and CDR2 LRSPGD come from the germline V gene (reference sequence). The CDR3 bases that were read are TGCACCTGCAGTGCAGGGGGGACTGGGGGTGCAGAA. This translates into CTCSAGGTGGAE. The complete CDR3 reads CTCSAGGTGGAETLYF.

This clone turned up a few times. Mouse germline and gene names are used. Read data end 4 residues before the CDR3 end; the end is taken from the germline J gene. The chain has TRBV17 and TRBJ2-4, with 8 nucleotides matching TRBD2. From germline, CDR1 is MNHDT and CDR2 YYDKIL. J gave up 2 bases and V 0 bases, and 4 bases lay outside the gene matches. The CDR3 contains 16 residues. The DNA read from the CDR3 is TGTGCTAGCAGTAGAGAGGGGGGGCGCGCTCAAAAC. This sequence encodes CASSREGGRAQN. In full, the CDR3 reads CASSREGGRAQNTLYF.

To note about this clone: Here the gene names and germline are mouse. Other DNA variants within this sample encode the same CDR3. CDR3 region: CASSILGQQDTQYF. The part of the CDR3 DNA that was read is TGTGCCAGCAGTATATTGGGACAGCAAGAC. The V and J genes are TRBV19 and TRBJ2-5; 7 nucleotides agree with TRBD1. The CDR3 end lies 4 residues beyond the end of the read and is filled in from the germline J gene. Germline-derived CDR1 and CDR2 are FNHDT and SITEND (reference sequence). After removal of 1 base from V and 3 bases from J, the junction contained 2 bases not matched to a gene. This CDR3 region has 14 residues.

Many counts were recorded for this clone. Genes and germline come from the mouse. The CDR3 end is not reached by the read, which stops 4 residues before it; the germline J gene fills it in. The V call is TRBV17, the J call TRBJ2-5, with a tentative D call TRBD1 (6 bases). V was shortened by 0 bases and J by 3 bases, with 10 bases between the two germline ends. Germline assignment: CDR1 MNHDT and CDR2 YYDKIL. This CDR3 has 15 residues. The sequenced CDR3 bases are TGTGCTAGCAGTAGAGATCATGGACAGCAAGAC. This encodes CASSRDHGQQD. In full, the CDR3 reads CASSRDHGQQDTQYF.

Regarding this clone: Germline and genes: mouse. The read gets to within 3 residues of the CDR3 end, and the germline J gene fills in the rest. This chain links TRBV13-2 with TRBJ1-6; no clear D. TRBJ1-6 carries the ORF label, with uncertain function. The CDR3 totals 14 residues. V was cut by 6 bases and J by 0 bases, with 7 bases left in between. The germline V gene has CDR1 NNHNN and CDR2 SYGAGS (reference sequence). The CDR3 region is CASAYSSYNSPLYF. The covered CDR3 bases are TGTGCCAGCGCCTACAGTTCCTATAATTCGCCC.

This clone was found a few times. Genes here carry mouse names. The CDR3 goes on 4 residues after the read ends, and that part is filled in from the germline J gene. The chain has TRBV13-2 and TRBJ2-7; 8 positions match TRBD2. Germline V gives CDR1 NNHNN, CDR2 SYGAGS (reference sequence). The CDR3 has 14 amino acids. With V trimmed by 5 bases and J by 0 bases, 4 bases remained unmatched. The CDR3 sequence: CASGWGASSYEQYF. Incomplete CDR3 DNA: TGTGCCAGCGGCTGGGGGGCGAGCTCCTAT.

This clone came up a few times. Here the gene names and germline are mouse. The sequenced fragment ends 4 residues before the CDR3 boundary, so the rest is inferred from the germline J gene. J is TRBJ2-3 and V is TRBV1, with D unresolved. CDR3 length: 12 residues. The germline CDR1 and CDR2 sequences are NSQYPW and LRSPGD (reference sequence). Trimming took 6 bases from V and 3 from J, leaving 7 bases between them. The CDR3 protein is CTCRARAETLYF. CDR3 DNA (partial): TGCACCTGCAGGGCCAGGGCAGAA.

Regarding this clone: Genes here carry mouse names. Partial CDR3 DNA: TGTGCCAGCAGGGGACAATCAAACACCGGG. Translating gives CASRGQSNTG. The complete CDR3 protein is CASRGQSNTGQLYF. V and J are TRBV19 and TRBJ2-2; D may be TRBD1 (6 bases). Read coverage stops 4 residues before the CDR3 terminus; the germline J gene supplies the remainder. The CDR3 consists of 14 residues. Looked up from germline, CDR1 is FNHDT and CDR2 is SITEND (reference sequence). The V end was cut by 5 bases, the J end by 0 bases, with 8 bases between.

This clone was observed a handful of times. Genes and germline come from the mouse. The read falls 4 residues short of the CDR3 end, and the missing part is taken from the germline J gene. Other DNA sequences from this sample encode an identical CDR3 as well. The chain couples TRBV5 to TRBJ2-2; 7 nucleotides align to TRBD2. Germline CDR1 reads LGHNA; CDR2 reads YNLKQL (reference sequence). V was clipped by 1 base and J by 0 bases; unmatched bases: 2. There are 16 residues in the CDR3. CDR3 in amino acids: CASSQAGGANTGQLYF. The covered CDR3 bases are TGTGCCAGCAGCCAAGCGGGGGGGGCAAACACCGGG.

This clone came up a few times. The germline and genes are mouse ones. From the germline J gene comes the end of the CDR3, since the read stops 4 residues before it. The chain recombines TRBV13-1 with TRBJ2-5; no reliable D call. The V gene's germline CDR1 is NSHNY and CDR2 SYGAGN. There are 13 residues in the CDR3. Partial CDR3 DNA: TGTGCCAGCAGTGGACATCCGCGAGAC. It specifies CASSGHPRD. The entire CDR3 protein reads CASSGHPRDTQYF.

This clone was seen a handful of times. The genes and germline here are from mouse. Read coverage stops 4 residues before the CDR3 terminus; the germline J gene supplies the remainder. In the same sample, other DNA sequences code for this CDR3. V and J are TRBV19 and TRBJ2-7; TRBD1 matches at 9 bases. The V segment lost 0 bases and the J segment 3 bases; nucleotides outside the gene matches: 1. CDR1 and CDR2 (germline): FNHDT, SITEND (reference sequence). The CDR3 is 14 residues long. CDR3 residues: CASSIGGQGYEQYF. The DNA read from the CDR3 is TGTGCCAGCAGTATAGGGGGACAGGGCTAT.

With respect to this clone: Any gene name here is a mouse gene name. The read ends 4 residues before the CDR3 terminus; that terminus is restored from the germline J gene. The chain employs TRBV13-1 and TRBJ2-7; 10 nucleotides line up with TRBD2. There are 16 residues in the CDR3. Per the germline V gene, CDR1 is NSHNY and CDR2 is SYGAGN. CDR3 DNA, as far as it was read: TGTGCCAGCAGTGAGCCCCGGGACTGGGGACCATAT. It codes for CASSEPRDWGPY. The full CDR3 protein reads CASSEPRDWGPYEQYF.

This clone was counted between two and nine times. Gene names are mouse gene names. The read terminates 4 residues ahead of where the CDR3 ends, so the germline J gene completes it. The rearrangement joins TRBV13-1 to TRBJ2-1; TRBD1 might be the D (6 bases). Per germline, CDR1 NSHNY and CDR2 SYGAGN. The CDR3 runs 15 residues. Trimming left V 2 bases short and J 0 bases short, with 9 bases between. CDR3 region: CASSEDRYNYAEQFF. The part of the CDR3 DNA that was read is TGTGCCAGCAGTGAAGACAGGTATAACTATGCT.

This clone has only a few counts. Mouse gene names apply. The read ends 4 residues shy of where the CDR3 ends; the end is completed using the germline J gene. V gene TRBV4 combines with J gene TRBJ1-2, with D tentatively TRBD1 (6 bases). The V gene's germline CDR1 is LGHDT and CDR2 YNNKQL (reference sequence). This CDR3 spans 14 amino acids. V lost 5 bases and J lost 1, with 11 bases in between. The CDR3 spells CASSQRGQNSDYTF. Incomplete CDR3 DNA: TGTGCCAGCAGCCAGAGGGGACAAAACTCC.

This clone has just a few counts. Gene labels here are mouse ones. CDR3 bases read: TGTGCCAGCACAACAAACACCGGG. It specifies CASTTNTG. The CDR3 reads in full as CASTTNTGQLYF. V is TRBV13-1 and J is TRBJ2-2, with D uncertain. The CDR3 goes on 4 residues after the read ends, and that part is filled in from the germline J gene. The V end lost 6 bases, the J end lost 0 bases, and 3 bases lay between the germline ends. From germline, CDR1 is NSHNY and CDR2 SYGAGN. The CDR3 has 12 amino acids.